This paragraph reports one TCR beta chain. The sample comes from a study of blood T cell repertoires in COVID-19. Study background: The United States, Italy and Spain provided the acute and convalescent COVID-19 samples. T cells, B-cell-depleted T cells, or PBMCs supplied cDNA or gDNA.

Assay: immunoSEQ multiplex PCR; the TCRdb copy retains only in-frame clones and omits some. The table records 120,000 or so clones, over 75% of them present only once. Sequencing used peripheral blood. The TCR comes from an elderly woman with acute or convalescent COVID-19.

The CDR3 sequence: CASSLQGAKNSPLHF. In nucleotides, the CDR3 is TGTGCCAGCAGCCTACAGGGGGCCAAGAATTCACCCCTCCACTTT. V and J are TRBV6-5 and TRBJ1-6, with TRBD1 identical over 9 bases. Trimming removed 6 bases from V and 7 bases from J; junction bases left unmatched: 7. The CDR3 extends over 15 amino acids. Germline CDR1 is MNHEY and CDR2 is SVGAGI.